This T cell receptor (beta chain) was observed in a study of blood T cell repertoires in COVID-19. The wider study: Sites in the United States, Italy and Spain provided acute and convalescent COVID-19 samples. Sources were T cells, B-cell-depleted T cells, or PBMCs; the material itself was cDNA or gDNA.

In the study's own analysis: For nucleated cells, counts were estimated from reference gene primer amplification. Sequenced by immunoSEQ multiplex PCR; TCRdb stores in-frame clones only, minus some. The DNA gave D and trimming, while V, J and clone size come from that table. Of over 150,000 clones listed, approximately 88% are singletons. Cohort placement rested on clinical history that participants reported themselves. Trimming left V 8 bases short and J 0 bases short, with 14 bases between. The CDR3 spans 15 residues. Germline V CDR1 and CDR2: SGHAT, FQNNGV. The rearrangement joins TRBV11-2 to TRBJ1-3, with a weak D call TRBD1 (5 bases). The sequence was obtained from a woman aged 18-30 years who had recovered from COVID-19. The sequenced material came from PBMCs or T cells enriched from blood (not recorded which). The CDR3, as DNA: TGTGCCAGCCTTCGTGGGGGGGTCTCTGGAAACACCATATATTTT. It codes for CASLRGGVSGNTIYF.